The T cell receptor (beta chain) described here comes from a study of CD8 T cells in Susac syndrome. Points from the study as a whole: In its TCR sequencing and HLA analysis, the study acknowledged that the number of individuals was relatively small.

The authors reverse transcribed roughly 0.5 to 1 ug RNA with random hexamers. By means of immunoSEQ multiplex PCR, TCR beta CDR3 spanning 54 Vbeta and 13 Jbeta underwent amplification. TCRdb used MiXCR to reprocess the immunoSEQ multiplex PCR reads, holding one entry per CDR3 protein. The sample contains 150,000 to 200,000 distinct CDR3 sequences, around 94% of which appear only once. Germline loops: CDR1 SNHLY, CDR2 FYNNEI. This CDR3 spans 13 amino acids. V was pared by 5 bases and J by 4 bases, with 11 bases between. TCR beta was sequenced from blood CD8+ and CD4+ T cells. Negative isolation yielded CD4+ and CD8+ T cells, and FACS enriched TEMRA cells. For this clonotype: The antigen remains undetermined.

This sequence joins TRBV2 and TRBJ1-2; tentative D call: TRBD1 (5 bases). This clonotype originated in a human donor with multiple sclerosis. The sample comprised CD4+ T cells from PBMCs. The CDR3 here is CASSMIQVYGYTF. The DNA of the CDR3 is TGTGCCAGCAGTATGATACAGGTCTATGGCTACACCTTC.